The 16 T cell receptor beta chains listed next were all sequenced from one sample in a study of T cell changes during pregnancy in multiple sclerosis. Assay used: immunoSEQ multiplex PCR; TCRdb lists only in-frame clones, some missing. In the table there are about 85,000 clones, about nine tenths of which are singletons. This specimen consisted of peripheral blood, obtained in the first trimester of pregnancy. The receptors were gathered from a female donor with multiple sclerosis, enrolled in a pregnancy study.

The chain joins TRBV29-1 to TRBJ1-2, with D possibly matching TRBD1 (5 bases). Germline V gene sequence: CDR1 SQVTM, CDR2 ANQGSEA. The CDR3 totals 11 residues. The V end was cut by 6 bases, the J end by 4 bases, with 9 bases between. The DNA for the CDR3 is TGCAGCGTCAGGGTAGGCTATGGCTACACCTTC. This sequence encodes CSVRVGYGYTF.

The chain uses TRBV4-3 and TRBJ2-3, with 13 positions matching TRBD2. V was pared by 1 base and J by 6 bases, with 7 bases of the junction left unmatched. From germline, CDR1 is LGHNA and CDR2 YSLEER. The length of the CDR3 is 17 residues. The CDR3 loop is CASSQVSGLAGWDTQYF. CDR3 DNA: TGCGCCAGCAGCCAAGTTTCGGGACTAGCGGGGTGGGATACGCAGTATTTT.

The chain uses TRBV19 and TRBJ2-7, with 9 bases fitting TRBD1. Germline V gene sequence: CDR1 LNHDA, CDR2 SQIVND (reference sequence). V lost 5 bases, J lost 3 bases, and 5 bases stayed unmatched. The CDR3 totals 14 residues. The CDR3 protein is CASSLGGQGYEQYF. DNA for the CDR3: TGTGCCAGTAGTCTGGGGGGACAGGGCTACGAGCAGTACTTC.

The chain links TRBV5-6 to TRBJ2-4; 9 positions match TRBD2. This CDR3 spans 14 amino acids. The germline gives CDR1 SGHDT, CDR2 YYEEEE. The V segment lost 1 base and the J segment 9 bases; nucleotides outside the gene matches: 5. The CDR3 region is CASSLSLAGPIQYF. In nucleotides, the CDR3 is TGTGCCAGCAGCTTGAGTCTAGCGGGGCCCATTCAGTACTTC.

The V call is TRBV7-2, the J call TRBJ2-7; D call uncertain. V shed 1 base and J shed 6 bases, with 7 bases lying between them. The CDR3 consists of 12 residues. Germline CDR1 is SGHTA and CDR2 is FQGNSA. CDR3 sequence: CASSLDSFEQYF. The DNA for the CDR3 is TGTGCCAGCAGCTTAGACAGCTTCGAGCAGTACTTC.

The chain employs TRBV7-9 and TRBJ2-3; 7 bases are shared with TRBD2. With 7 bases clipped from V and 4 bases from J, the junction kept 2 bases outside the gene matches. Germline values: CDR1 SEHNR, CDR2 FQNEAQ (reference sequence). This CDR3 comprises 12 residues. In nucleotides, the CDR3 is TGTGCCAGCAAGCTAGCGGCAGATACGCAGTATTTT. Protein sequence: CASKLAADTQYF.

The chain is built from TRBV5-1 and TRBJ2-7; 10 nucleotides line up with TRBD1. The CDR3 consists of 14 residues. V lost 4 bases to trimming and J lost 5 bases; unmatched junction nucleotides: 6. Germline V lookup: CDR1 SGHRS, CDR2 YFSETQ. The CDR3 sequence: CASSPDRGRNEQYF. CDR3 bases: TGCGCCAGCAGCCCTGACAGGGGGCGGAACGAGCAGTACTTC.

The rearrangement joins TRBV7-2 to TRBJ1-5; maybe TRBD1 (6 bases). Trimming removed 0 bases from V and 1 base from J, with 13 bases in between. From germline, CDR1 is SGHTA and CDR2 FQGNSA. There are 17 residues in the CDR3. CDR3 DNA sequence: TGTGCCAGCAGCTTAGCTGGGCGGGGGCTGAGCAATCAGCCCCAGCATTTT. The encoded protein is CASSLAGRGLSNQPQHF.

The V call is TRBV6-5, the J call TRBJ2-5; D unclear. Near its end, the DNA agrees better with TRBJ2-7, so the J call may be wrong. The CDR3 sequence is 12 residues long. Germline CDR1 is MNHEY and CDR2 is SVGAGI. This CDR3 is CASSHPNYEQYF. In nucleotides, the CDR3 is TGTGCCAGCAGCCACCCCAACTACGAGCAGTACTTC.

This sequence joins TRBV12-5 and TRBJ1-5; the D gene is possibly TRBD1 (6 bases). The CDR3 length is 16 residues. CDR1 is LGHNT, CDR2 FRNRAP, per germline. Trimming stripped 5 bases from V and 2 bases from J, with 16 bases between. This CDR3 reads CASGPGVLGGNQPQHF. The CDR3 DNA is TGTGCTAGTGGTCCAGGGGTGTTGGGAGGCAATCAGCCCCAGCATTTT.

The chain couples TRBV19 to TRBJ2-7, with 7 bases matching TRBD2. V lost 5 bases and J lost 4; bases outside the gene matches: 5. The CDR3 sequence is 13 residues long. Germline V gives CDR1 LNHDA, CDR2 SQIVND (reference sequence). CDR3 sequence: CASSSTSSYEQYF. The CDR3 coding sequence is TGTGCCAGTAGTTCGACTAGCAGTTACGAGCAGTACTTC. The full variable domain, completed using reference TRBV19 and TRBJ2-7, is DGGITQSPKYLFRKEGQNVTLSCEQNLNHDAMYWYRQDPGQGLRLIYYSQIVNDFQKGDIAEGYSVSREKKESFPLTVTSAQKNPTAFYLCASSSTSSYEQYFGPGTRLTVT.

The chain employs TRBV4-1 and TRBJ2-7; 8 nucleotides align to TRBD1. J lost 5 bases, V lost 4 bases, and 7 bases had no gene match. CDR1 is MGHRA and CDR2 is YSYEKL in the germline V gene. This CDR3 is built from 14 residues. The CDR3 DNA sequence: TGCGCCAGCAGCCTCCGGACAGGGAGCGACGAGCAGTACTTC. Protein: CASSLRTGSDEQYF.

The V and J genes are TRBV18 and TRBJ2-7; TRBD1 agrees at 9 bases. Germline lookup yields CDR1 KGHSH and CDR2 LQKENI. Germline trimming cut 5 bases from V and 3 bases from J; bases unmatched to any gene: 5. The CDR3 runs 14 residues. The CDR3 DNA follows: TGTGCCAGCTCAACCGGGACAGGGATCTACGAGCAGTACTTC. Encoded protein: CASSTGTGIYEQYF.

The chain links TRBV6-1 to TRBJ1-5; 9 bases map to TRBD1. V was clipped by 7 bases and J by 6 bases; unmatched bases: 7. There are 14 residues in the CDR3. Germline loops: CDR1 MNHNS, CDR2 SASEGT. DNA of the CDR3: TGTGCCAGCACCAACATGGACAGGGGTCAGCCCCAGCATTTT. This sequence encodes CASTNMDRGQPQHF.

V usage is TRBV7-2 and J usage is TRBJ2-7; 10 nucleotides agree with TRBD2. The ends lost 2 bases at V and 1 base at J; junction bases unmatched: 2. Germline CDR1 is SGHTA and CDR2 is FQGNSA. The CDR3 is made up of 15 amino acids. The CDR3 loop is CASSLRSGRSYEQYF. CDR3 nucleotide sequence: TGTGCCAGCAGCTTACGTAGCGGGAGGTCCTACGAGCAGTACTTC.

The chain recombines TRBV28 with TRBJ1-1; D unresolved. The CDR3 loop spans 12 amino acids. From germline, CDR1 is MDHEN and CDR2 SYDVKM. The germline V and J ends were trimmed by 8 bases and 9 bases, with 16 bases remaining between them. This CDR3 is CASHHPPGKAFF. Written as DNA, the CDR3 is TGTGCCAGCCATCACCCCCCCGGTAAAGCTTTCTTT.